This TCR beta chain was observed in a study of somatic mutations in cytotoxic T cells in rheumatoid arthritis. General study points: Patients with rheumatoid arthritis showed a slight underrepresentation of TRBV07, a finding that was never subjected to any adjustment for multiple comparisons.

The germline gives CDR1 SNHLY, CDR2 FYNNEI. The V end lost 6 bases, the J end lost 0 bases, and 5 bases lay between the germline ends. The CDR3 loop spans 12 amino acids. Authors' analysis steps: Patient CD8+ clones bigger than 1% seldom lined up with published virus-specific TCRB sequences. Measured with immunoSEQ multiplex PCR; TCRdb has only the in-frame clones, and not every one. The D gene and trimming were derived from the DNA, and the V and J assignments and clone size from that table. Of around 11,000 clones in the sample, 65% to 80% are singletons; the top ten hold approximately 34%. About this clone itself: Its specificity is unknown.

J is TRBJ2-5 and V is TRBV2, with D hard to call. The sequence came from an adult with rheumatoid arthritis. The sequenced material came from CD8+ T cells sorted from blood. The CDR3 spells CASRTYQETQYF. Here the CDR3 DNA reads TGTGCCAGCAGGACGTACCAAGAGACCCAGTACTTC.